The entry below gives a single T cell receptor beta chain sequence along with its context. No antigen is known for it. The source of the sample is a study of cytomegalovirus exposure and HLA in healthy donors. Study in general: Within the Caucasian-associated ancestry cluster were around 80% of the roughly 430 genotyped donors.

Despite likely unrecorded immune exposures, the donors were nominally healthy at the time of sampling. Broader study findings: An analysis was carried out later, and it reportedly showed fewer N-insertions in an Asian-associated ancestry cluster than the 666-donor mean.

Germline assignment: CDR1 MNHEY and CDR2 SMNVEV (reference sequence). The CDR3 totals 16 residues. V gave up 2 bases and J gave up 2 bases; unmatched junction bases: 8. Use of 60 Vbeta and 13 Jbeta primers characterized the PCR. Generated by immunoSEQ multiplex PCR, the TCRdb table keeps only in-frame clones and is missing some. In the table there are 300,000 or so clones, just under 85% of which are singletons. The receptor's source is a woman between 40 and 55 years old in good health and CMV-seropositive. The specimen was PBMCs. The V call is TRBV27, the J call TRBJ1-2, with 7 bases fitting TRBD1. The CDR3: CASSLVSTGENYGYTF. CDR3 DNA sequence: TGTGCCAGCAGTTTAGTCTCCACAGGGGAGAACTATGGCTACACCTTC.